The next 17 T cell receptor beta chains were all read from a single sample in a study of blood T cell repertoires in COVID-19. Libraries were prepared by immunoSEQ multiplex PCR; TCRdb keeps only in-frame clonotypes and omits some of them. The sample includes about 26,000 clones, roughly 90% of them seen just once. Source material: peripheral blood. The receptors here all came from a human donor in a cohort sampled during active COVID-19.

The chain carries TRBV5-1 and TRBJ1-4; D is possibly TRBD1 (6 bases). CDR1 SGHRS and CDR2 YFSETQ come from the germline V gene. V lost 0 bases, J lost 2 bases, and 11 bases lay in between. The CDR3 has 16 amino acids. CDR3 DNA sequence: TGCGCCAGCAGCTTGGGGGGGCTGGGCACTAATGAAAAACTGTTTTTT. Encoded protein: CASSLGGLGTNEKLFF.

V is TRBV4-2 and J is TRBJ2-1; D may be TRBD2 (5 bases). CDR1 is LGHNA, CDR2 YNFKEQ, per germline. With 4 bases removed from V and 0 bases from J, the gap between germline ends came to 13 bases. This CDR3 is built from 16 residues. CDR3 loop: CASSLEAGSSYNEQFF. The CDR3 bases are TGTGCCAGCAGCCTTGAGGCTGGGAGCTCCTACAATGAGCAGTTCTTC.

This clone was recorded only once. The chain carries TRBV28 and TRBJ2-7; weak D call: TRBD1 (5 bases). V lost 6 bases to trimming and J lost 3 bases, with 15 bases between them. The CDR3 runs 14 residues. CDR1 and CDR2 from the germline V gene are MDHEN and SYDVKM. The CDR3 bases are TGTGCCAGCAGGGGTCCGGGCAGGGTCTACGAGCAGTACTTC. Translation: CASRGPGRVYEQYF.

This sequence joins TRBV5-1 and TRBJ2-5; TRBD1 matches 9 bases. Germline loops: CDR1 SGHRS, CDR2 YFSETQ. J gave up 2 bases and V 4 bases, and 3 bases lay outside the gene matches. The CDR3 length is 14 residues. The CDR3 DNA is TGCGCCAGCAGCAAGGGACAGGGTCAAGAGACCCAGTACTTC. This encodes CASSKGQGQETQYF.

The chain carries TRBV19 and TRBJ2-1, with D maybe TRBD1 (6 bases). Germline V gene lookup returns CDR1 LNHDA and CDR2 SQIVND (reference sequence). Trimming took off 7 bases at V and 2 bases at J, with 9 bases between the two ends. This CDR3 is 13 amino acids long. The CDR3 spells CASNAGAYNEQFF. Written as DNA, the CDR3 is TGTGCCAGTAATGCAGGGGCCTACAATGAGCAGTTCTTC.

The chain recombines TRBV6-5 with TRBJ2-5; tentative D call: TRBD2 (7 bases). The V end was cut by 8 bases, the J end by 1 base, with 17 bases between. This CDR3 region has 15 residues. Germline assignment: CDR1 MNHEY and CDR2 SVGAGI. The CDR3 sequence is CASSLAGARQETQYF. CDR3 nucleotides: TGTGCCAGCTCCCTGGCGGGGGCACGCCAAGAGACCCAGTACTTC.

The chain links TRBV28 to TRBJ2-7; 9 positions match TRBD1. With 4 bases clipped from V and 5 bases from J, the junction kept 9 bases outside the gene matches. Germline values: CDR1 MDHEN, CDR2 SYDVKM. The length of the CDR3 is 15 residues. CDR3 sequence: CASSSPDRGLDEQYF. The CDR3 DNA reads as TGTGCCAGCAGTTCACCGGACAGGGGTTTGGACGAGCAGTACTTC.

The chain carries TRBV27 and TRBJ2-7, with 8 bases that match TRBD1. J gave up 6 bases and V 6 bases, and 4 bases lay outside the gene matches. Germline lookup yields CDR1 MNHEY and CDR2 SMNVEV (reference sequence). This CDR3 has 12 amino acids. The CDR3 loop is CASRKQGGEQYF. The CDR3 DNA sequence: TGTGCCAGCAGAAAACAGGGGGGCGAGCAGTACTTC.

The chain links TRBV6-6 to TRBJ2-1; D gene uncertain. The CDR3 spans 16 residues. V dropped 8 bases and J dropped 0 bases, with 17 bases sitting between them. CDR1 is MNHNY, CDR2 SVGAGI, per germline (reference sequence). The CDR3 reads CASCPSGDNSYNEQFF. DNA of the CDR3: TGTGCCAGCTGTCCATCAGGCGACAACTCCTACAATGAGCAGTTCTTC.

This clone was recorded once. This sequence joins TRBV28 and TRBJ2-7, with 10 bases matching TRBD2. V lost 6 bases, J lost 0 bases, and 2 bases stayed unmatched. Germline CDR1 and CDR2: MDHEN and SYDVKM. The length of the CDR3 is 14 residues. In DNA form, the CDR3 reads TGTGCCAGCAGGCGGACTAGCGGCTCCTACGAGCAGTACTTC. Encoded protein: CASRRTSGSYEQYF.

The genes are TRBV3-1 (or the pseudogene TRBV3-2) and TRBJ1-4, with D unresolved. Germline V gene data show CDR1 as LGHDT and CDR2 as YNNKEL (reference sequence). The CDR3 is made up of 13 amino acids. V was shortened by 0 bases and J by 8 bases, with 7 bases between the two germline ends. CDR3 in DNA: TGTGCCAGCAGCCAAGATTATCAGGAAAAACTGTTTTTT. This encodes CASSQDYQEKLFF.

The chain recombines TRBV27 with TRBJ2-3; TRBD2 matches 12 bases. The germline V gene encodes CDR1 MNHEY and CDR2 SMNVEV (reference sequence). The CDR3 is 18 amino acids. V shed 5 bases and J 0 bases; nucleotides not matched to a gene: 9. CDR3 in DNA: TGTGCCAGCAGTAGTCCCACGACTAGCGGGGGTAGCACAGATACGCAGTATTTT. This gives the protein CASSSPTTSGGSTDTQYF.

The V gene is TRBV14, the J gene TRBJ1-5; 9 positions agree with TRBD1. The CDR3 consists of 18 residues. CDR1 is SGHDN, CDR2 FVKESK, per germline. Trimming removed 1 base from V and 6 bases from J; junction bases left unmatched: 13. The CDR3 is CASSQGPRIRTGVQPQHF. The CDR3 DNA reads TGTGCCAGCAGCCAAGGACCCCGGATAAGGACAGGGGTTCAGCCCCAGCATTTT.

The chain links TRBV4-1 to TRBJ2-7; 9 bases align to TRBD2. Germline V gene lookup returns CDR1 MGHRA and CDR2 YSYEKL. The CDR3 has 16 amino acids. Unmatched junction bases numbered 12, after V lost 5 bases and J lost 4 bases. The CDR3 protein is CASSWGEAGGGYEQYF. The CDR3 DNA reads as TGCGCCAGCAGCTGGGGTGAGGCGGGAGGGGGGTACGAGCAGTACTTC.

The chain couples TRBV18 to TRBJ2-7, with D unresolved. Germline loops: CDR1 KGHSH, CDR2 LQKENI. The CDR3 spans 14 residues. V lost 0 bases and J 4 bases, leaving 10 bases between the germline ends. The CDR3 loop is CASSPPSTRYEQYF. In DNA, the CDR3 is TGTGCCAGCTCACCACCTAGCACCCGATACGAGCAGTACTTC.

This chain links TRBV27 with TRBJ2-5; 8 bases fit TRBD2. Germline values: CDR1 MNHEY, CDR2 SMNVEV (reference sequence). This CDR3 has 20 residues. After removal of 5 bases from V and 0 bases from J, the junction contained 20 bases not matched to a gene. The CDR3 loop reads CASSPPVTGGWVGYQETQYF. CDR3 DNA sequence: TGTGCCAGCAGTCCACCCGTGACGGGAGGGTGGGTAGGGTACCAAGAGACCCAGTACTTC.

The genes are TRBV6-5 and TRBJ1-2; no clear D. V was trimmed by 0 bases and J by 1 base, leaving 6 bases between them. The CDR3 is 14 amino acids. Germline CDR1 reads MNHEY; CDR2 reads SVGAGI. The CDR3 coding sequence is TGTGCCAGCAGTTACTCTGCGGTTAACTATGGCTACACCTTC. Amino acid sequence: CASSYSAVNYGYTF.